Given below is one TCR beta chain in context. The data were obtained in a study of blood T cell repertoires in COVID-19. In the study overall: Spain, Italy and the United States supplied samples that represented acute and convalescent COVID-19. The analysed material was cDNA or gDNA that came from T cells, B-cell-depleted T cells, or PBMCs.

Per the germline V gene, CDR1 is LNHDA and CDR2 is SQIVND (reference sequence). CDR3 length: 16 amino acids. V was clipped by 1 base and J by 4 bases, with 14 bases between them. Original analysis: Reference gene primer amplification gave nucleated cell count estimates. Profiling relied on immunoSEQ multiplex PCR, and the TCRdb table lists in-frame clones only, not all of them. That table is the source of V, J and clone size, and D and trimming were worked out from the DNA. Among around 81,000 clones listed, 88% were seen once. This chain links TRBV19 with TRBJ1-5; perhaps TRBD1 as D (5 bases). The TCR comes from a man aged 70-80 years with acute or convalescent COVID-19. Sample: peripheral blood. In DNA form, the CDR3 reads TGTGCCAGTAGTATAGTGTCCGGGGGAAGGAATCAGCCCCAGCATTTT. Protein sequence: CASSIVSGGRNQPQHF. Filled out from reference TRBV19 and TRBJ1-5, the complete variable domain reads DGGITQSPKYLFRKEGQNVTLSCEQNLNHDAMYWYRQDPGQGLRLIYYSQIVNDFQKGDIAEGYSVSREKKESFPLTVTSAQKNPTAFYLCASSIVSGGRNQPQHFGDGTRLSIL.